This TCR beta chain was retrieved from a study of OX40 agonist ivuxolimab in advanced cancers. Study-level background: The diagnoses of dose-escalation patients were hepatocellular carcinoma, melanoma, renal cell or head and neck cancer.

Systemic immunosuppression or a history of autoimmune disease excluded patients. The protocol was immunoSEQ multiplex PCR, while the TCRdb copy is restricted to in-frame clones and leaves out a portion. The profile shows 37,000 or so clones, around 82% of them singletons. Trimming left V 2 bases short and J 3 bases short, with 11 bases between. Germline V gene data show CDR1 as SGHTA and CDR2 as FQGNSA. The CDR3 loop spans 15 amino acids. The material sequenced was CD4+ or CD8+ T cells sorted from blood, taken in a trial of the OX40 agonist ivuxolimab. The V and J genes are TRBV7-2 and TRBJ1-3, with D unclear. The TCR originated in an adult with an advanced solid tumor such as melanoma, head and neck, liver or kidney cancer. The CDR3 sequence is CASSLSKAVGNTIYF. The DNA of the CDR3 is TGTGCCAGCAGCTTAAGCAAGGCGGTTGGAAACACCATATATTTT.